The 5 T cell receptor beta chains listed next were all sequenced from one sample in a study of T cell clonality in common variable immunodeficiency. Data came from immunoSEQ multiplex PCR; TCRdb stores just in-frame clones and leaves some out. The sample has 30,000 to 40,000 clones, none seen only once; the top ten hold around 2.6%. Sample: peripheral blood mononuclear cells. The receptors derive from a person aged 18-70 years in good health.

This clone has ten or more counts. The read gets to within 3 residues of the CDR3 end, and the germline J gene fills in the rest. The chain carries TRBV20-1 and TRBJ2-2, with 9 bases matching TRBD1. There are 13 residues in the CDR3. In germline, CDR1 is DFQATT, CDR2 SNEGSKA (reference sequence). The sequenced part of the CDR3 DNA is TGCAGTGCTCTAGGACAGGGGTATGAAAAG. Protein sequence: CSALGQGYEK. The full CDR3 sequence reads CSALGQGYEKLFF.

This clone was seen at least ten times. Incomplete CDR3 DNA: TGTGCCAGCAGTTATGGCCGTAGCTTCAGTGAG. Protein: CASSYGRSFSE. The entire CDR3 sequence reads CASSYGRSFSEQFF. V is TRBV6-2 or TRBV6-3 and J is TRBJ2-1; D not certain. Sequencing ends 3 residues short of the CDR3 end; the germline J gene provides the rest. V shed 3 bases and J shed 9 bases, with 15 bases lying between them. The germline V gene encodes CDR1 MNHEY and CDR2 SVGEGT. This CDR3 is built from 14 residues.

This clone appeared many times. The sequence runs out 3 residues before the end of the CDR3; the remainder is reconstructed from the germline J gene. The V call is TRBV19, the J call TRBJ2-5, with no clear D. The CDR3 totals 13 residues. Germline V gene sequence: CDR1 LNHDA, CDR2 SQIVND (reference sequence). V was trimmed by 3 bases and J by 4 bases, leaving 9 bases between them. Incomplete CDR3 DNA: TGTGCCAGTAGTATTTCCCACGGAGAGACC. Protein: CASSISHGET. The whole CDR3 is CASSISHGETQYF. The whole variable domain, filled in from reference TRBV19 and TRBJ2-5, reads DGGITQSPKYLFRKEGQNVTLSCEQNLNHDAMYWYRQDPGQGLRLIYYSQIVNDFQKGDIAEGYSVSREKKESFPLTVTSAQKNPTAFYLCASSISHGETQYFGPGTRLLVL.

This clone has a count of ten or more. The missing CDR3 end, 3 residues past where the read stops, is filled in from the germline J gene. V is TRBV5-1 and J is TRBJ2-2; TRBD2 is a possible D gene (6 bases). V lost 0 bases and J lost 2, with 14 bases in between. CDR1 and CDR2 (germline): SGHRS, YFSETQ. There are 17 residues in the CDR3. The CDR3 here is CASSLGQRTKNTGELFF. The CDR3 bases that were read are TGCGCCAGCAGCTTGGGGCAGCGGACTAAAAACACCGGGGAG.

By sample fraction, this clone is medium-sized (0.01 to 0.1%). The CDR3 is cut off 3 residues early in the read; its end comes from the germline J gene. The chain has TRBV30 and TRBJ2-3, with D possibly TRBD2 on 6 matching bases. V lost 0 bases and J lost 0, with 10 bases in between. CDR1 is GTSNPN and CDR2 is SVGIG in the germline V gene (reference sequence). The CDR3 is made up of 15 amino acids. The chain's CDR3 is CAWSVNSGSTDTQYF. The sequenced CDR3 bases are TGTGCCTGGAGTGTAAACAGCGGGAGCACAGATACG.